This record looks at one TCR beta chain sequence and its context. Its antigen is currently unknown. The source of the sample is a study of OX40 agonist ivuxolimab in advanced cancers. For the study at large: Ivuxolimab is a fully human IgG2 antibody that activates OX40 (CD134). Dose-escalation subjects each had hepatocellular carcinoma, melanoma, renal cell or head and neck cancer. General study findings and limits: At doses 0.1 to 3.0 mg/kg, CD4+ and CD8+ clones expanded.

Unmatched junction bases numbered 2, after V lost 3 bases and J lost 3 bases. The germline CDR1 and CDR2 sequences are MNHEY and SMNVEV (reference sequence). This CDR3 region has 13 residues. The assay was immunoSEQ multiplex PCR, and TCRdb's table has in-frame clones only and misses some. The top ten hold roughly 21% of the sample, which has about 35,000 clones, about 90% seen once. The sample here was CD4+ or CD8+ T cells sorted from blood, taken in a trial of the OX40 agonist ivuxolimab. This receptor was taken from an adult with an advanced solid tumor such as melanoma, head and neck, liver or kidney cancer. This chain links TRBV27 with TRBJ2-7; 7 bases fit TRBD1. CDR3 region: CASSLGQYYEQYF. The CDR3 DNA sequence: TGTGCCAGCAGTTTGGGACAGTACTACGAGCAGTACTTC.